The 13 T cell receptor beta chains below all came from one sample that was sequenced in a study of patients and donors after allogeneic stem cell transplantation. TCRdb re-derived calls from the RT-PCR reads in MiXCR, one entry per CDR3 protein. The table lists some 960,000 distinct CDR3 sequences, over 15% of them singletons. The sequencing sample was made of blood, either unsorted or a sorted T cell fraction (not recorded which). The source is a human donor who was either an allogeneic HSCT recipient or a stem cell or donor lymphocyte infusion donor (not recorded which). It is not recorded whose cells these are; they may come from a transplant donor.

This chain uses TRBV5-1 with TRBJ2-7; TRBD2 matches at 10 bases. The V gene's germline CDR1 is SGHRS and CDR2 YFSETQ. This CDR3 is 16 amino acids long. Trimming took 4 bases from V and 3 from J; bases not matched to a gene: 10. The CDR3: CASSQTIAGGNYEQYF. CDR3 DNA: TGCGCCAGCAGCCAAACGATAGCGGGAGGCAACTACGAGCAGTACTTC.

Only a few counts were recorded for this clonotype. The CDR3 is CASTLHAKHGYTF. In nucleotides, the CDR3 is TGTGCCAGCACCCTGCATGCGAAACATGGCTACACCTTC. The chain uses TRBV12-3 or TRBV12-4 and TRBJ1-2; D not resolved. Trimming left V 7 bases short and J 6 bases short, with 15 bases between. The CDR3 totals 13 residues.

The chain is built from TRBV7-9 and TRBJ1-5, with D possibly being TRBD1 (5 bases). In germline, CDR1 is SEHNR, CDR2 FQNEAQ (reference sequence). Trimming cost V 1 base and J 11 bases, with 12 bases left between them. This CDR3 comprises 13 residues. CDR3 loop: CASSLEGVLAQHF. CDR3 nucleotide sequence: TGTGCCAGCAGCTTAGAAGGGGTCTTGGCCCAGCATTTT.

Only a few counts were recorded for this clonotype. This chain connects TRBV12-3 or TRBV12-4 to TRBJ2-3, with TRBD2 matching over 7 bases. The CDR3 consists of 14 residues. The ends lost 6 bases at V and 1 base at J; junction bases unmatched: 4. The chain's CDR3 is CASRFAGGTDTQYF. The CDR3 region has the DNA TGTGCCAGCAGATTTGCGGGAGGCACAGATACGCAGTATTTT.

This clonotype was detected only a few times. This chain uses TRBV6-1 with TRBJ2-5, with 9 bases lining up with TRBD2. Per germline, CDR1 MNHNS and CDR2 SASEGT. This CDR3 has 17 amino acids. The ends lost 4 bases at V and 1 base at J; junction bases unmatched: 10. CDR3 coding DNA: TGTGCCAGCAGTGCAACCCGACTAGCGGAGGGCCAAGAGACCCAGTACTTC. This gives the protein CASSATRLAEGQETQYF.

This chain links TRBV5-1 with TRBJ1-2; D is perhaps TRBD1 (6 bases). This CDR3 has 14 residues. V lost 0 bases and J lost 6, with 12 bases in between. Germline V gene data show CDR1 as SGHRS and CDR2 as YFSETQ. The CDR3 spells CASSLGQVGNGYTF. DNA of the CDR3: TGCGCCAGCAGCTTGGGACAGGTTGGAAATGGCTACACCTTC.

CDR3 nucleotide sequence: TGTGCCAGCAGTACGGGACTAGCGGCGCAAGAGACCCAGTACTTC. Translating it yields CASSTGLAAQETQYF. V gene TRBV3-1 combines with J gene TRBJ2-5; 11 bases map to TRBD2. With 6 bases clipped from V and 2 bases from J, the junction kept 5 bases outside the gene matches. From germline, CDR1 is LGHDT and CDR2 YNNKEL (reference sequence). The CDR3 spans 15 residues.

The J gene is TRBJ1-4, the V gene TRBV2, with D perhaps TRBD1 (5 bases). This CDR3 has 15 residues. Germline V CDR1 and CDR2: SNHLY, FYNNEI. Trimming took off 3 bases at V and 8 bases at J, with 16 bases between the two ends. The CDR3 here is CASSDGGQGFEKLFF. In nucleotides, the CDR3 is TGTGCCAGCAGTGACGGGGGTCAGGGCTTCGAAAAACTGTTTTTT.

This clonotype occurred a few times. The chain has TRBV7-9 and TRBJ2-7, with 11 bases that match TRBD2. The length of the CDR3 is 17 residues. V dropped 0 bases and J dropped 2; count of bases not matched to a gene: 6. Germline CDR1 SEHNR, CDR2 FQNEAQ (reference sequence). DNA of the CDR3: TGTGCCAGCAGCTTAGCGAAGGGGACTAGCGGAGCCTACGAGCAGTACTTC. It codes for CASSLAKGTSGAYEQYF.

The chain carries TRBV20-1 and TRBJ2-3; 11 bases align to TRBD2. The germline gives CDR1 DFQATT, CDR2 SNEGSKA (reference sequence). This CDR3 is 16 amino acids long. The trim removed 6 bases at V and 4 bases at J, leaving 12 bases unmatched. CDR3: CSAIDISGGAADTQYF. DNA for the CDR3: TGCAGTGCCATCGATATTAGCGGGGGGGCGGCAGATACGCAGTATTTT.

The rearrangement links TRBV28 to TRBJ1-4, with D unclear. The V and J ends lost 7 bases and 11 bases respectively, with 20 bases between them. Germline V lookup: CDR1 MDHEN, CDR2 SYDVKM. This CDR3 region has 14 residues. The CDR3 loop is CASNFQGRPGKLFF. The CDR3 region has the DNA TGTGCCAGCAACTTTCAAGGGAGGCCGGGGAAACTGTTTTTT.

This clonotype has a handful of counts. The chain carries TRBV12-3 or TRBV12-4 and TRBJ2-1, with 7 bases fitting TRBD2. The CDR3 is 15 amino acids. The V segment lost 3 bases and the J segment 3 bases; nucleotides outside the gene matches: 5. CDR3 nucleotides: TGTGCCAGCAGTTTCGTACTAGCGTTCTACAATGAGCAGTTCTTC. Translating it yields CASSFVLAFYNEQFF.

This clonotype was seen repeatedly, ten times or more. This chain connects TRBV29-1 to TRBJ2-7, with a tentative D call TRBD1 (6 bases). The germline V and J ends were trimmed by 4 bases and 0 bases, with 13 bases remaining between them. Germline CDR1 is SQVTM and CDR2 is ANQGSEA. CDR3 length: 14 amino acids. For the CDR3, the DNA is TGCAGCGTTGGGGGGCGGATGAGCTCCTACGAGCAGTACTTC. Encoded protein: CSVGGRMSSYEQYF.